The clone carrying this TCR beta chain was observed a single time. The antigen is not known. CDR3 size: 16 residues. Trimming cost V 0 bases and J 0 bases, with 13 bases left between them. Germline values: CDR1 SGHRS, CDR2 YFSETQ. Only in-frame clones appear in the TCRdb table, and some are missing; sequencing was by immunoSEQ multiplex PCR. There are more than 250,000 clones in the sample; roughly 90% occur only once, and roughly 1.2% lies in the top ten. The data were obtained in a study of cytomegalovirus exposure and HLA in healthy donors. Broader study findings: A later analysis found first-cohort TCR clusters tended to co-occur in the roughly 120 validation repertoires.

This TCR came from a woman aged 30 to 39 in good health and CMV-seropositive. J is TRBJ2-7 and V is TRBV5-1, with D tentatively TRBD1 (6 bases). The sample comprised PBMCs. The CDR3 loop reads CASSLDPGTISYEQYF. In DNA form, the CDR3 reads TGCGCCAGCAGCTTGGACCCCGGGACAATCTCCTACGAGCAGTACTTC.